The entry below describes one T cell receptor beta chain. What it binds is unknown. The assay was immunoSEQ multiplex PCR, and TCRdb's table has in-frame clones only and misses some. The sample lists more than 600,000 clones, about 91% occurring once. The CDR3 is 12 residues long. V shed 8 bases and J shed 2 bases, with 10 bases lying between them. CDR1 and CDR2 (germline): WSHSY, SAAADI. The source of the sample is a study of shared clonotypes between healthy human individuals. Study conclusions and caveats: Shared clonotypes across all four donors exceeded non-shared ones in generation probability. With a handful of donors compared, around 5% of naive CD4 clonotypes were shared.

Naivety among CD8 cells was defined by CD45RO negativity and positive CCR7 selection, thereby excluding terminally differentiated effector memory CD45RA+ cells. Every one of the donors was a Caucasian adult that lived in Nashville, Tennessee. The rearrangement links TRBV10-2 to TRBJ2-7; either TRBD1 or TRBD2 may supply D (5 bases each). The sequenced sample was naive CD8+ T cells sorted from blood. This sequence originates from a man aged 25 to 40 in good health. CDR3: CASETGPYEQYF. DNA for the CDR3: TGCGCCAGCGAAACGGGACCCTACGAGCAGTACTTC.